This T cell receptor beta chain is from a study of blood T cell repertoires in COVID-19. Turning to the study itself: Acute-phase and convalescent COVID-19 samples originated in the United States, Italy and Spain.

Method: immunoSEQ multiplex PCR; TCRdb's copy keeps in-frame clones and lacks some. The table has around 400,000 clones, 90% to 95% seen once. CDR1 is SNHLY, CDR2 FYNNEI, per germline. CDR3 length equals 11 residues. V was pared by 7 bases and J by 8 bases, with 11 bases between. The sample comprised PBMCs or T cells enriched from blood (not recorded which). This receptor was taken from a woman between 40 and 55 years old who had been exposed to COVID-19. This chain links TRBV2 with TRBJ1-1; D is unclear. The DNA of the CDR3 is TGTGCCAGCACCCGGGGAACCGAAGCTTTCTTT. Protein: CASTRGTEAFF.